This T cell receptor beta chain derives from a study of Ad26.COV2.S vaccination and SARS-CoV-2 variants. About the research overall: Of the COV1001 trial arms, the Ad26.COV2.S arm included the donor.

Here immunoSEQ multiplex PCR was the method, and the copy in TCRdb shows in-frame clones only, minus some. The sample consists of approximately 360,000 clones, 83% of them appearing once. Stated treatment: over 15 received Ad26.COV2.S at low or high dose, single or two shots; 5 received placebo; per-sample allocation not given. Material that was analyzed had been drawn on day 63 after the first vaccine or placebo injection. In the vaccine, an Ad26 vector expressed the SARS-CoV-2 spike of the Wuhan strain. Germline values: CDR1 SGHRS, CDR2 YFSETQ. This CDR3 region has 13 residues. Trimming stripped 5 bases from V and 8 bases from J, with 14 bases between.

The rearrangement links TRBV5-1 to TRBJ2-1; D call uncertain. This receptor was obtained from a person between 18 and 60 years old who received the Ad26.COV2.S COVID-19 vaccine or a placebo. The material was peripheral blood, obtained in a trial of Ad26.COV2.S vaccine versus placebo. The CDR3 DNA reads TGCGCCAGCAGTTTGCCGACCGACCATGAGCAGTTCTTC. Its translation: CASSLPTDHEQFF.